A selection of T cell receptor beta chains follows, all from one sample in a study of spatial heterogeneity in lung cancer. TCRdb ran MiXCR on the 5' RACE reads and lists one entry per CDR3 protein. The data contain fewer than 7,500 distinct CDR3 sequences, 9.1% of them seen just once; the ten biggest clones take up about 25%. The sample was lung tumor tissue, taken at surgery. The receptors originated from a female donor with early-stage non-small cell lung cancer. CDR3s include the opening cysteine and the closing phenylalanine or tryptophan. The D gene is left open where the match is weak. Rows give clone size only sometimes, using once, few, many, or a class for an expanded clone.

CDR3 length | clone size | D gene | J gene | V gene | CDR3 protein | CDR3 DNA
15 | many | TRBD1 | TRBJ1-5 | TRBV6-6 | CASSDGTARNQPQHF | TGTGCCAGCAGTGACGGGACAGCGCGGAATCAGCCCCAGCATTTT
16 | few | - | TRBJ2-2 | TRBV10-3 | CAISEEGGDNTGELFF | TGTGCCATCAGTGAGGAAGGAGGCGATAACACCGGGGAGCTGTTTTTT
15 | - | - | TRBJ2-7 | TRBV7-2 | CASSSSLRSSYEQYF | TGTGCCAGCAGCTCCTCGCTCCGGAGCTCCTACGAGCAGTACTTC
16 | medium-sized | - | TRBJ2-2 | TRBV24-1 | CATSDLVKDGTGELFF | TGTGCCACCAGTGATTTGGTTAAAGACGGGACCGGGGAGCTGTTTTTT
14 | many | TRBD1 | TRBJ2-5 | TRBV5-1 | CASSIEGQRETQYF | TGCGCCAGCAGCATAGAGGGACAGAGGGAGACCCAGTACTTC
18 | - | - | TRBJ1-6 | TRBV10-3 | CASSYGNSLSGYNSPLHF | TGTGCCAGCAGTTACGGAAACAGCCTAAGCGGGTATAATTCACCCCTCCACTTT
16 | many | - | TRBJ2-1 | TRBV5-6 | CASSPPGTQYWNEQFF | TGTGCCAGCAGCCCACCCGGGACACAATACTGGAATGAGCAGTTCTTC
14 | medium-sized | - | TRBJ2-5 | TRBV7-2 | CASSPGPIQETQYF | TGTGCCAGCAGCCCCGGACCGATTCAAGAGACCCAGTACTTC
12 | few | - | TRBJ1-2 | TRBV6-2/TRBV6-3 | CASSTGFGGYTF | TGTGCCAGCAGCACGGGGTTCGGCGGCTACACCTTC
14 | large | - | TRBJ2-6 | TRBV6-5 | CASSPTGWANVLTF | TGTGCCAGCAGCCCCACCGGTTGGGCCAACGTCCTGACTTTC
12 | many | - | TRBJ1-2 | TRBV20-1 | CSGGQANYGYTF | TGCAGTGGGGGCCAGGCTAACTATGGCTACACCTTC
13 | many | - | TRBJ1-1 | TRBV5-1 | CASTTTENTEAFF | TGCGCCAGCACCACGACAGAGAACACTGAAGCTTTCTTT
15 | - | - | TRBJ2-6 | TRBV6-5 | CASSSTSSGANVLTF | TGTGCCAGCAGTAGTACAAGCTCTGGGGCCAACGTCCTGACTTTC
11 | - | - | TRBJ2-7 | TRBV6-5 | CASSYSGLQYF | TGTGCCAGCAGTTACTCGGGGCTGCAGTACTTC
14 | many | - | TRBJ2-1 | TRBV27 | CASSSPRSYNEQFF | TGTGCCAGCAGTTCGCCTAGAAGCTACAATGAGCAGTTCTTC
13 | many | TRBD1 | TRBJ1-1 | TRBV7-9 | CASSLRGPTEAFF | TGTGCCAGCAGCTTAAGGGGGCCAACTGAAGCTTTCTTT
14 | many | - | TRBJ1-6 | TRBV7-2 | CVSRLQGGRTPLHF | TGTGTCAGCAGACTACAGGGAGGAAGGACACCCCTCCACTTT
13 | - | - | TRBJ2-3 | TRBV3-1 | CASSLGLRDTQYF | TGTGCCAGCAGCCTGGGTCTTAGGGATACGCAGTATTTT
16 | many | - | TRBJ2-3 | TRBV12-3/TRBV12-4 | CASSLGGSGVGDTQYF | TGTGCCAGCAGTTTAGGCGGTTCCGGCGTTGGAGATACGCAGTATTTT
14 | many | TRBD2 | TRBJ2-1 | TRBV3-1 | CASLPSGGADEQFF | TGTGCCTCCTTGCCCAGCGGGGGGGCTGATGAGCAGTTCTTC
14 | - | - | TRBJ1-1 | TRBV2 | CASSEREGNTEAFF | TGTGCCAGCAGTGAGAGGGAGGGGAACACTGAAGCTTTCTTT
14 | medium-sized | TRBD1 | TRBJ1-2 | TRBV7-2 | CASSQGTANYGYTF | TGTGCCAGCAGCCAGGGGACAGCTAACTATGGCTACACCTTC
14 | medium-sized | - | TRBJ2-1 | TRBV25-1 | CASSGAYGNNEQFF | TGTGCCAGCAGTGGAGCTTACGGAAACAATGAGCAGTTCTTC
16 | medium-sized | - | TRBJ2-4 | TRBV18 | CASSPPVRADVHIQYF | TGTGCCAGCTCACCACCAGTCAGGGCCGACGTACACATTCAGTACTTC
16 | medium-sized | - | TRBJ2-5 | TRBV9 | CASSVGVKTSGETQYF | TGTGCCAGCAGCGTAGGGGTTAAAACCTCAGGAGAGACCCAGTACTTC
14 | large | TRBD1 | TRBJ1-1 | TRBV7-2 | CASRDRGRDTEAFF | TGTGCCAGCAGGGACAGGGGGCGGGACACTGAAGCTTTCTTT
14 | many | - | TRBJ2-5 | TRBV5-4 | CASSLAGRQETQYF | TGTGCCAGCAGCTTGGCGGGCAGGCAAGAGACCCAGTACTTC
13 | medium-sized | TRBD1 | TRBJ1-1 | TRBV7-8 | CASSLGTGGKAFF | TGTGCCAGCAGCCTCGGGACAGGGGGAAAAGCTTTCTTT
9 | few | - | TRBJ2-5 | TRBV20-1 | CSGYEAQYF | TGCAGTGGGTATGAGGCCCAGTACTTC
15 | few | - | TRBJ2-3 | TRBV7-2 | CASSPAGFGTDTQYF | TGTGCCAGCAGCCCTGCGGGATTTGGCACAGATACGCAGTATTTT
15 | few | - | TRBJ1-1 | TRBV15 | CATSPPGKPNTEAFF | TGTGCCACCAGCCCCCCCGGTAAGCCGAACACTGAAGCTTTCTTT
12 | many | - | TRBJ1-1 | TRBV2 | CASSRFNREAFF | TGTGCCAGCAGTAGATTTAATCGGGAAGCTTTCTTT
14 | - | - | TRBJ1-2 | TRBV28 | CASSFGRPSSGYTF | TGTGCCAGCAGTTTTGGTAGGCCGAGTTCTGGCTACACCTTC
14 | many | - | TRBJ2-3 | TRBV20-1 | CSAPTSVSTDTQYF | TGCAGTGCGCCGACTTCGGTTAGCACAGATACGCAGTATTTT
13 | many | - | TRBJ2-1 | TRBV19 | CASSIPPRREQFF | TGTGCCAGTAGTATCCCCCCGCGGCGCGAGCAGTTCTTC
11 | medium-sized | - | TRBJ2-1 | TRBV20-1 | CSAPLVYEQFF | TGCAGTGCGCCACTAGTGTATGAGCAGTTCTTC
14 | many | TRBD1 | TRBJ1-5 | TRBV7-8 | CASSSQQGDQPQHF | TGTGCCAGCAGCTCCCAACAGGGGGATCAGCCCCAGCATTTT
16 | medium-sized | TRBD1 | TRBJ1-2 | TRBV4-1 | CASSRRLGQGDYGYTF | TGCGCCAGCAGCCGTCGTTTGGGACAGGGGGATTATGGCTACACCTTC
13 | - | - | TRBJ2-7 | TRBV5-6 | CASSLGQSYEQYF | TGTGCCAGCAGCTTGGGGCAGTCCTACGAGCAGTACTTC
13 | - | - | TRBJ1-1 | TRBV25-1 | CASSEGMNTEAFF | TGTGCCAGCAGTGAAGGGATGAACACTGAAGCTTTCTTT
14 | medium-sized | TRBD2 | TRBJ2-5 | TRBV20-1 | CSVTSGGTQETQYF | TGCAGTGTGACTAGCGGGGGTACTCAAGAGACCCAGTACTTC
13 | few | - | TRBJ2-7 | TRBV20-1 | CSATNRDFYEQYF | TGCAGTGCTACCAACAGGGACTTCTACGAGCAGTACTTC
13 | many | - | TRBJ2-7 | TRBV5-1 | CASSLGANYEQYF | TGCGCCAGCAGCTTGGGCGCTAACTACGAGCAGTACTTC
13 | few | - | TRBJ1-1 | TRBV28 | CASSWAPRGEAFF | TGTGCCAGCAGTTGGGCCCCTCGGGGTGAAGCTTTCTTT
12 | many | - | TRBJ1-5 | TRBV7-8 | CASSPSNQPQHF | TGTGCCAGCAGCCCAAGCAATCAGCCCCAGCATTTT
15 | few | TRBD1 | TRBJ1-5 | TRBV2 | CASTADRVGNQPQHF | TGTGCCAGCACCGCGGACAGGGTTGGAAATCAGCCCCAGCATTTT